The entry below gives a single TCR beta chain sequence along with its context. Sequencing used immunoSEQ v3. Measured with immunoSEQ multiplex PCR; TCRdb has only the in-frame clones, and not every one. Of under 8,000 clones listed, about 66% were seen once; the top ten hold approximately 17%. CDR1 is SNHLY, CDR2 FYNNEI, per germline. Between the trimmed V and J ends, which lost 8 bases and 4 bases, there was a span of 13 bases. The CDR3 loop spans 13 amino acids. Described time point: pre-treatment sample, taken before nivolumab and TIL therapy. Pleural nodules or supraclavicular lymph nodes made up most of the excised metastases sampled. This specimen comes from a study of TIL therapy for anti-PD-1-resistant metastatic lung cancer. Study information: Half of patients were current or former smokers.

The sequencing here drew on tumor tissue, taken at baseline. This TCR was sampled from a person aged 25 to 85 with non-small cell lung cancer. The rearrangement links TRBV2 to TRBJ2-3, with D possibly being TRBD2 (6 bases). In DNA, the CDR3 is TGTGCCAGCCTGTCCGGAGGGTCAGATACGCAGTATTTT. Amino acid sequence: CASLSGGSDTQYF.